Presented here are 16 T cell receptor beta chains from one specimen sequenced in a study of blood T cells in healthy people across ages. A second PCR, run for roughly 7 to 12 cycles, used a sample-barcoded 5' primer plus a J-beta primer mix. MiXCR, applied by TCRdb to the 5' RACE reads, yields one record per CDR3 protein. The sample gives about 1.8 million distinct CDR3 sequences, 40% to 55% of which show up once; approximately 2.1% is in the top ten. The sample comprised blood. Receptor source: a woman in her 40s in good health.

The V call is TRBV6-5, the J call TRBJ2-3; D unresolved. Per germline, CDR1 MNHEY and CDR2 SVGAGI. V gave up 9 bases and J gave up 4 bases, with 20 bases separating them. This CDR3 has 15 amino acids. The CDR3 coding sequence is TGTGCCAGTAGTATCCTCGACACCAAGGCAGATACGCAGTATTTT. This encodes CASSILDTKADTQYF.

The CDR3 protein is CATRGGANEKLFF. The CDR3 DNA reads as TGTGCCACCCGCGGAGGGGCTAATGAAAAACTGTTTTTT. The gene calls are TRBV15 and TRBJ1-4; a weak D match, TRBD1 (5 bases). The V gene lost 8 bases and the J gene lost 3 bases, with 10 bases spanning the gap. Germline V gives CDR1 LNHNV, CDR2 YYDKDF (reference sequence). The CDR3 length is 13 residues.

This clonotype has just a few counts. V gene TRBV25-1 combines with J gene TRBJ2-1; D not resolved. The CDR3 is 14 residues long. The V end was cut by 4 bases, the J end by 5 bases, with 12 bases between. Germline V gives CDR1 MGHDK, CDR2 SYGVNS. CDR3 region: CASSGLELDNEQFF. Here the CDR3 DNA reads TGTGCCAGCAGTGGCCTAGAGTTGGACAATGAGCAGTTCTTC.

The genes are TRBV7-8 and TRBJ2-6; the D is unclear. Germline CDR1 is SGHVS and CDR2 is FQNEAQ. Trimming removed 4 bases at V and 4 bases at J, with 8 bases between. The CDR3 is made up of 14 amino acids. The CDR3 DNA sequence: TGTGCCAGCAGCTCCCCTCGGGGGGCCAACGTCCTGACTTTC. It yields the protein CASSSPRGANVLTF. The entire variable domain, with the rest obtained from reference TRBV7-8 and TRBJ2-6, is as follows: GAGVSQSPRYKVAKRGQDVALRCDPISGHVSLFWYQQALGQGPEFLTYFQNEAQLDKSGLPSDRFFAERPEGSVSTLKIQRTQQEDSAVYLCASSSPRGANVLTFGAGSRLTVL.

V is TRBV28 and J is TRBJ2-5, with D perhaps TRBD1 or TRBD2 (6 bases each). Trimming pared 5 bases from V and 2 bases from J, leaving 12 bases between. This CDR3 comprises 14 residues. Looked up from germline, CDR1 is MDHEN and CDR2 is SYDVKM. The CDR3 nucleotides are TGTGCCAGCAGTACGAGGGGGGAACAAGAGACCCAGTACTTC. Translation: CASSTRGEQETQYF. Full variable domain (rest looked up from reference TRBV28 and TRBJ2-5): DVKVTQSSRYLVKRTGEKVFLECVQDMDHENMFWYRQDPGLGLRLIYFSYDVKMKEKGDIPEGYSVSREKKERFSLILESASTNQTSMYLCASSTRGEQETQYFGPGTRLLVL.

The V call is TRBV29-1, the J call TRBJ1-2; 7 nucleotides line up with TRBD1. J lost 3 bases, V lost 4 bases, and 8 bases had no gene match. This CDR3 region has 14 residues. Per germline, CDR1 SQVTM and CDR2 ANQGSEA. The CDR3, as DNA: TGCAGCGTTGCGGGACAGCCTAAAGACTATGGCTACACCTTC. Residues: CSVAGQPKDYGYTF.

In nucleotides, the CDR3 is TGTGCCAGTAGTGTAGGGGAACGGCGGGAAAAACTGTTTTTT. Amino acid sequence: CASSVGERREKLFF. The V and J genes are TRBV12-3 or TRBV12-4 and TRBJ1-4; D might be TRBD1 (5 bases). This CDR3 is 14 amino acids long. V lost 9 bases and J lost 8, with 19 bases in between.

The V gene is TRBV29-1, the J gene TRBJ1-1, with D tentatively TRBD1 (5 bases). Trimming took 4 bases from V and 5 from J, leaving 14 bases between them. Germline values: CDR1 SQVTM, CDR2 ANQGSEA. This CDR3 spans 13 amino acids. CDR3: CSVAGRLRTEAFF. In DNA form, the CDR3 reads TGCAGCGTTGCGGGACGGCTCAGAACTGAAGCTTTCTTT.

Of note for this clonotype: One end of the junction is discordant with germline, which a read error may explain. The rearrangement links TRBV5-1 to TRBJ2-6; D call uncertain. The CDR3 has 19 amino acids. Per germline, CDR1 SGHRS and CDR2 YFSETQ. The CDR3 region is CASSMTTGSRLSGANVLTF. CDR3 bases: TGTGCCAGCAGCATGACGACGGGTAGCCGACTCTCTGGGGCCAACGTCCTGACTTTC.

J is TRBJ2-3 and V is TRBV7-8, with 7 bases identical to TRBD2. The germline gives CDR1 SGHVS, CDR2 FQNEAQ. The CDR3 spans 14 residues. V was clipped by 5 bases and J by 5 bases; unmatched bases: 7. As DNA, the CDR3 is TGTGCCAGCAGCGAAGGACTAGTTGGAGATACGCAGTATTTT. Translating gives CASSEGLVGDTQYF.

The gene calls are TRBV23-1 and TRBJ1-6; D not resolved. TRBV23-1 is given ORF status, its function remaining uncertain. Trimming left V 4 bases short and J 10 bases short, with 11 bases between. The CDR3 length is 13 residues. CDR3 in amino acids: CASSLPLRSPLHF. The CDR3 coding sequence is TGCGCCAGCAGTCTACCATTACGATCACCCCTCCACTTT.

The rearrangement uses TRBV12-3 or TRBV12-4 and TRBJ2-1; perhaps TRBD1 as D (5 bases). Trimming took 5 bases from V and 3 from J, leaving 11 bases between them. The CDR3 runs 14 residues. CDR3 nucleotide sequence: TGTGCCAGCAGTAGGGCAGGGAACTACAATGAGCAGTTCTTC. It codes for CASSRAGNYNEQFF.

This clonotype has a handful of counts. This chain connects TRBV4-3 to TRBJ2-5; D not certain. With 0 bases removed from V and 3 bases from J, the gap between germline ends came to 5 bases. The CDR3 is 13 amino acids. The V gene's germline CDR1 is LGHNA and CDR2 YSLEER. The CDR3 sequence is CASSQDTKETQYF. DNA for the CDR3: TGCGCCAGCAGCCAAGACACTAAAGAGACCCAGTACTTC.

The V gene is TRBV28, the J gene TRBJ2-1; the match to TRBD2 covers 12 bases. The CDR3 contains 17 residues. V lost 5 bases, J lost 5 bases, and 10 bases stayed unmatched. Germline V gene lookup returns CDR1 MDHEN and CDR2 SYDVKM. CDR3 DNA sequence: TGTGCCAGCAGTACGAAGACTAGCGGGAGACTTCACAATGAGCAGTTCTTC. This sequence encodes CASSTKTSGRLHNEQFF.

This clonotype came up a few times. CDR3: CASQGGVLAKNIQYF. CDR3 bases: TGTGCCAGCCAAGGAGGGGTACTAGCCAAAAACATTCAGTACTTC. The rearrangement uses TRBV6-1 and TRBJ2-4, with D possibly matching TRBD2 (6 bases). The CDR3 length is 15 residues. Germline CDR1 MNHNS, CDR2 SASEGT. V was shortened by 8 bases and J by 0 bases, with 14 bases between the two germline ends.

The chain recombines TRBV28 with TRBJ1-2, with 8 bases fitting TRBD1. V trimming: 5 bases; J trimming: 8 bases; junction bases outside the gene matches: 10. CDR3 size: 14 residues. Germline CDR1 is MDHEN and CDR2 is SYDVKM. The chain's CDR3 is CASSPQTGAGGYTF. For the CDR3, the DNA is TGTGCCAGCAGTCCCCAGACAGGGGCGGGAGGCTACACCTTC.